The 32 T cell receptor beta chains in this list originate from one sample, sequenced in a study of blood T cells in healthy people across ages. Together with a sample-barcoded 5' primer, a J-beta primer mix was included in a second PCR lasting about 6 to 11 cycles. Via MiXCR, TCRdb re-called the 5' RACE reads, giving one row per CDR3 protein. Of roughly 1,100,000 distinct CDR3 sequences in the sample, 20% to 25% were seen once. These same data were also listed under a study on T cells of mothers and their children.

The sequenced material came from blood. The receptors were sampled from a girl aged 2 to 10 in good health.

CDR3 DNA sequence: TGTGCCAGCAGCTTACCCGAGGGGGTTGGTGGGACTGAAGCTTTCTTT. Amino acid sequence: CASSLPEGVGGTEAFF. V is TRBV7-2 and J is TRBJ1-1; maybe TRBD1 (6 bases). The CDR3 totals 16 residues. CDR1 is SGHTA and CDR2 is FQGNSA in the germline V gene. Trimming removed 2 bases at V and 5 bases at J, with 18 bases between.

J is TRBJ1-2 and V is TRBV3-1; D not certain. Germline V gene sequence: CDR1 LGHDT, CDR2 YNNKEL (reference sequence). The V and J ends lost 4 bases and 1 base respectively, with 13 bases between them. The CDR3 length is 15 residues. The CDR3 DNA is TGTGCCAGCAGCCTCGTCGGCTCGGGTAACTATGGCTACACCTTC. Its translation: CASSLVGSGNYGYTF.

This clonotype was picked up a small number of times. The V call is TRBV11-3, the J call TRBJ2-5; D gene ambiguous. V dropped 5 bases and J dropped 1 base, with 14 bases sitting between them. There are 15 residues in the CDR3. Germline CDR1 SGHNT, CDR2 YENEEA. CDR3 in amino acids: CASSRITNTQETQYF. The DNA of the CDR3 is TGTGCCAGCAGCCGAATCACTAACACCCAAGAGACCCAGTACTTC.

In this sample, this clonotype turned up a few times. Relative to the germline gene, one junction end is altered; a read error may explain this. The CDR3 DNA is TGCGCCAGCAGCTTCAGGGACACCGGGGAGCTGTTTTTT. As protein: CASSFRDTGELFF. The chain carries TRBV7-9 and TRBJ2-2; a possible D gene is TRBD1 (5 bases). This CDR3 comprises 13 residues. CDR1 and CDR2 (germline): SEHNR, FQNEAQ (reference sequence).

This clonotype was detected a few times. The rearrangement links TRBV4-3 to TRBJ1-3; 9 bases map to TRBD1. Germline V gives CDR1 LGHNA, CDR2 YSLEER. The junction had 5 bases not matched to a gene; V was cut back by 4 bases and J by 4 bases. The CDR3 totals 15 residues. Written as DNA, the CDR3 is TGCGCCAGCAGCCCAGGACAGGGGAACGGAAACACCATATATTTT. Amino acids: CASSPGQGNGNTIYF.

As concerns this clonotype: One junction end does not reproduce the germline sequence, and a read error may be involved. The CDR3 DNA reads as TGTGCCAGCAGCACTCCGGGACTTCTAGAGACCCAGTGCTTC. This gives the protein CASSTPGLLETQCF. This rearrangement joins TRBV9 to TRBJ2-5; D perhaps matches TRBD2 (6 bases). Looked up from germline, CDR1 is SGDLS and CDR2 is YYNGEE. This CDR3 contains 14 residues.

This chain connects TRBV29-1 to TRBJ1-2, with unresolved D. Germline assignment: CDR1 SQVTM and CDR2 ANQGSEA. The V and J ends lost 0 bases and 7 bases respectively, with 15 bases between them. The CDR3 runs 14 residues. CDR3 sequence (DNA): TGCAGCGTTGAAGATCTGCACAATTGGGGTGGCTACACCTTC. Residues: CSVEDLHNWGGYTF.

This chain connects TRBV3-1 to TRBJ1-6, with TRBD1 identical over 8 bases. This CDR3 is 13 amino acids long. V shed 1 base and J 15 bases; nucleotides not matched to a gene: 5. Looked up from germline, CDR1 is LGHDT and CDR2 is YNNKEL (reference sequence). CDR3 loop: CASSQGQGANLHF. In DNA, the CDR3 is TGTGCCAGCAGCCAAGGCCAGGGGGCCAACCTCCACTTT.

This clonotype was observed a few times. This chain links TRBV20-1 with TRBJ2-5, with TRBD1 matching 7 bases. The closer fit of TRBJ2-7 to the DNA end suggests the J call may be wrong. The germline V gene has CDR1 DFQATT and CDR2 SNEGSKA (reference sequence). This CDR3 contains 15 residues. The CDR3 protein is CSARDEPGGSYEQYF. DNA for the CDR3: TGCAGTGCTAGAGATGAGCCAGGGGGCTCCTACGAGCAGTACTTC.

This clonotype was detected a few times. The chain joins TRBV29-1 to TRBJ2-7, with D uncertain. In germline, CDR1 is SQVTM, CDR2 ANQGSEA. The CDR3 runs to 14 residues. V shed 0 bases and J shed 2 bases, with 11 bases lying between them. The CDR3 region has the DNA TGCAGCGTTGAAGATCAAGGGTCTCCCTACGAGCAGTACTTC. Protein product: CSVEDQGSPYEQYF.

The V and J genes are TRBV7-3 and TRBJ1-3; a possible D gene is TRBD1 (6 bases). With 5 bases removed from V and 0 bases from J, the gap between germline ends came to 20 bases. The CDR3 contains 18 residues. Germline CDR1 and CDR2: SGHTA and FQGTGA. CDR3 nucleotide sequence: TGTGCCAGCAGCCTCCTTGCGGGGGCACAAAACTCTGGAAACACCATATATTTT. It is translated as CASSLLAGAQNSGNTIYF.

The rearrangement uses TRBV2 and TRBJ2-5; 7 nucleotides match TRBD2. The CDR3 is 13 residues long. V was pared by 8 bases and J by 5 bases, with 8 bases of the junction left unmatched. CDR1 and CDR2 from the germline V gene are SNHLY and FYNNEI. The CDR3: CASGESGKETQYF. The CDR3 nucleotides are TGTGCCAGCGGAGAGAGCGGGAAGGAGACCCAGTACTTC.

This clonotype was recorded a few times. This sequence joins TRBV27 and TRBJ2-7; 7 bases are a match to TRBD2. This CDR3 has 17 amino acids. Germline assignment: CDR1 MNHEY and CDR2 SMNVEV (reference sequence). The trim removed 4 bases at V and 2 bases at J, leaving 14 bases unmatched. The CDR3 nucleotides read TGTGCCAGCAGTTCCCACCTCCAAAGCGGGATACCCTACGAGCAGTACTTC. Its protein product is CASSSHLQSGIPYEQYF.

The gene calls are TRBV13 and TRBJ2-2; 7 nucleotides align to TRBD2. The CDR3 consists of 16 residues. The germline V gene has CDR1 PRHDT and CDR2 FYEKMQ (reference sequence). The V and J ends lost 5 bases and 2 bases, in that order; junction bases with no gene match: 8. The CDR3 is CASSPRLAENTGELFF. The CDR3 region has the DNA TGTGCCAGCAGCCCTAGACTAGCAGAAAACACCGGGGAGCTGTTTTTT.

The genes are TRBV9 and TRBJ1-1; D unresolved. Trimming took 0 bases from V and 1 from J, leaving 7 bases between them. CDR1 SGDLS and CDR2 YYNGEE come from the germline V gene. CDR3 length equals 14 residues. The CDR3 DNA follows: TGTGCCAGCAGCGTAGGGCGGACGAACACTGAAGCTTTCTTT. Residues: CASSVGRTNTEAFF.

The chain is built from TRBV28 and TRBJ2-1, with TRBD2 as a possible D gene (7 bases). V dropped 4 bases and J dropped 0 bases, with 16 bases sitting between them. This CDR3 is built from 17 residues. Germline CDR1 MDHEN, CDR2 SYDVKM. Here the CDR3 DNA reads TGTGCCAGCAGTTGGTCCGGGGGGCTAGCCTCCTACAATGAGCAGTTCTTC. Residues: CASSWSGGLASYNEQFF.

The rearrangement joins TRBV6-2 or TRBV6-3 to TRBJ2-5, with a weak D call TRBD1 (6 bases). Between the trimmed V and J ends, which lost 0 bases and 4 bases, there was a span of 9 bases. This CDR3 has 14 amino acids. Germline CDR1 reads MNHEY; CDR2 reads SVGEGT. The CDR3 loop reads CASSYSSDRETQYF. The CDR3, as DNA: TGTGCCAGCAGTTACTCCTCGGACAGAGAGACCCAGTACTTC.

The chain joins TRBV12-3 or TRBV12-4 to TRBJ2-6, with 10 bases identical to TRBD1. The CDR3 consists of 17 residues. Trimming took 10 bases from V and 0 from J; bases not matched to a gene: 9. The CDR3 DNA is TGTGCCATCGAGACAGGGGGCCTCTACTCTGGGGCCAACGTCCTGACTTTC. Amino acid sequence: CAIETGGLYSGANVLTF.

The sample holds a few counts of this clonotype. The chain uses TRBV6-5 and TRBJ1-4, with D unresolved. V lost 5 bases to trimming and J lost 5 bases, with 12 bases between them. Germline V gene data show CDR1 as MNHEY and CDR2 as SVGAGI. This CDR3 spans 14 amino acids. The CDR3 reads CASSAQLGNEKLFF. CDR3 sequence (DNA): TGTGCCAGCAGTGCTCAGTTGGGGAATGAAAAACTGTTTTTT.

The chain combines TRBV3-1 with TRBJ2-3; 12 bases are shared with TRBD2. V was pared by 2 bases and J by 13 bases, with 19 bases of the junction left unmatched. This CDR3 is built from 18 residues. Germline V gives CDR1 LGHDT, CDR2 YNNKEL (reference sequence). This CDR3 is CASSQNPRLAGATLREYF. CDR3 in DNA: TGTGCCAGCAGCCAAAACCCTCGACTAGCGGGGGCGACTCTAAGGGAGTATTTT.

This clonotype was observed a few times. The gene calls are TRBV5-4 and TRBJ1-3, with no clear D. Trimming took off 4 bases at V and 2 bases at J, with 13 bases between the two ends. The CDR3 is 15 residues long. Per the germline V gene, CDR1 is SGHNT and CDR2 is YYREEE (reference sequence). Here the CDR3 reads CASSPDQTPGNTIYF. The CDR3 nucleotides read TGTGCCAGCAGCCCTGACCAAACGCCTGGAAACACCATATATTTT. Based on the CDR3 plus reference TRBV5-4 and TRBJ1-3, the full variable domain is ETGVTQSPTHLIKTRGQQVTLRCSSQSGHNTVSWYQQALGQGPQFIFQYYREEENGRGNFPPRFSGLQFPNYSSELNVNALELDDSALYLCASSPDQTPGNTIYFGEGSWLTVV.

This clonotype was picked up many times. A read error may produce the germline difference seen at one junction end. The chain uses TRBV7-3 and TRBJ2-1; 10 bases align to TRBD2. Germline CDR1 and CDR2: SGHTA and FQGTGA. The CDR3 runs 15 residues. The CDR3 here is CASSITSGVIDEQFF. In DNA form, the CDR3 reads TGTGCCAGCAGCATAACTAGCGGGGTTATAGATGAGCAGTTCTTC.

There are a few counts of this clonotype. The J gene is TRBJ2-1, the V gene TRBV7-2; weak D call: TRBD2 (5 bases). V lost 5 bases, J lost 0 bases, and 11 bases lay in between. CDR3 size: 15 residues. Germline V lookup: CDR1 SGHTA, CDR2 FQGNSA. The CDR3 nucleotides are TGTGCCAGCAGCCAAGACTACAGCTCCTACAATGAGCAGTTCTTC. It encodes CASSQDYSSYNEQFF.

Of note for this clonotype: This could be a read error, since a much larger clone is one nucleotide away. This chain connects TRBV27 to TRBJ2-1, with TRBD2 matching 11 bases. Near its end, the DNA agrees better with TRBJ2-5, so the J call may be wrong. CDR3 size: 14 residues. Germline V lookup: CDR1 MNHEY, CDR2 SMNVEV (reference sequence). CDR3 sequence reads: CASSFGTSGYDQYF. The CDR3 bases are TGTGCCAGCAGTTTTGGGACTAGCGGTTACGACCAGTACTTC.

The CDR3 DNA reads TGCAGCGTTGCGAGAAGCTACAACACCGGGGAGCTGTTTTTT. Residues: CSVARSYNTGELFF. The V gene is TRBV29-1, the J gene TRBJ2-2; D not certain. V lost 4 bases, J lost 2 bases, and 11 bases lay in between. Per germline, CDR1 SQVTM and CDR2 ANQGSEA. The CDR3 spans 14 residues.

This chain uses TRBV27 with TRBJ2-1; the match to TRBD2 covers 8 bases. This CDR3 is 15 amino acids long. V gave up 8 bases and J gave up 14 bases; unmatched junction bases: 20. CDR1 and CDR2 (germline): MNHEY, SMNVEV (reference sequence). The CDR3 coding sequence is TGTGCCAGCGGTATGGGAGCGGGGGTAAATGGGCGCGAGTTCTTC. Encoded protein: CASGMGAGVNGREFF.

J is TRBJ2-3 and V is TRBV7-2, with 10 bases identical to TRBD2. The CDR3 length is 13 residues. From germline, CDR1 is SGHTA and CDR2 FQGNSA. The ends lost 1 base at V and 11 bases at J; junction bases unmatched: 3. The CDR3 spells CASSLDASGRQYF. The CDR3 nucleotides are TGTGCCAGCAGCTTAGATGCTAGCGGGAGGCAGTATTTT.

In regard to this clonotype: The junction departs from the called germline gene at one end, perhaps through a read error. This chain links TRBV12-3 or TRBV12-4 with TRBJ1-3; D is unresolved. There are 10 residues in the CDR3. Written as DNA, the CDR3 is TGTGCCAGCAGTGGAAGCACCATATATTTT. This codes for CASSGSTIYF.

The CDR3 DNA reads as TGCGCCAGCAGCTTGGGGTACTCTCATGGCTACACCTTC. Protein product: CASSLGYSHGYTF. V usage is TRBV5-1 and J usage is TRBJ1-2; D gene ambiguous. The germline CDR1 and CDR2 sequences are SGHRS and YFSETQ. The CDR3 loop spans 13 amino acids. V shed 0 bases and J shed 6 bases, with 9 bases lying between them. The full variable domain, rest sourced from reference TRBV5-1 and TRBJ1-2, is KAGVTQTPRYLIKTRGQQVTLSCSPISGHRSVSWYQQTPGQGLQFLFEYFSETQRNKGNFPGRFSGRQFSNSRSEMNVSTLELGDSALYLCASSLGYSHGYTFGSGTRLTVV.

This clonotype was seen a few times. The chain recombines TRBV2 with TRBJ2-7; D may correspond to TRBD1 or TRBD2 (5 bases each). V dropped 7 bases and J dropped 0 bases, with 16 bases sitting between them. The V gene's germline CDR1 is SNHLY and CDR2 FYNNEI. The CDR3 extends over 15 amino acids. The chain's CDR3 is CASTPEAGISYEQYF. The CDR3 region has the DNA TGTGCCAGCACCCCGGAGGCAGGGATCTCCTACGAGCAGTACTTC.

The genes are TRBV5-4 and TRBJ2-2, with 14 bases matching TRBD2. From germline, CDR1 is SGHNT and CDR2 YYREEE (reference sequence). V lost 0 bases, J lost 6 bases, and 7 bases stayed unmatched. The CDR3 runs to 18 residues. The CDR3: CASSLDEGLAGGPGELFF. The CDR3 bases are TGTGCCAGCAGCTTGGATGAAGGACTAGCGGGAGGACCCGGGGAGCTGTTTTTT.

The chain employs TRBV4-1 and TRBJ2-1; 11 bases fit TRBD2. The J segment lost 6 bases and the V segment lost 1 base, leaving 11 bases of the junction unmatched. The germline gives CDR1 MGHRA, CDR2 YSYEKL. This CDR3 spans 18 amino acids. CDR3 nucleotides: TGCGCCAGCAGCCAAGCTCCTGCGAGGACTAGCGGGTCCAATGAGCAGTTCTTC. Protein: CASSQAPARTSGSNEQFF.